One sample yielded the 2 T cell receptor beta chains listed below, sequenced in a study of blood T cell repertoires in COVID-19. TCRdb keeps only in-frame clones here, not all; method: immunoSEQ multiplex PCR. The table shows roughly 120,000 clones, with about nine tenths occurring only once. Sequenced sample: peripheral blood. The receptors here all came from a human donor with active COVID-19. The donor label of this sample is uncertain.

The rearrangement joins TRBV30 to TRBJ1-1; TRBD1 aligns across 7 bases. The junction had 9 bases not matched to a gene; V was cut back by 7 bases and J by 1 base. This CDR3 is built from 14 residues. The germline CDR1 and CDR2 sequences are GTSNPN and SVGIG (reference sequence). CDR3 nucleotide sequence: TGTGCCTCCAAACCGGGACAGAAGAACACTGAAGCTTTCTTT. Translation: CASKPGQKNTEAFF.

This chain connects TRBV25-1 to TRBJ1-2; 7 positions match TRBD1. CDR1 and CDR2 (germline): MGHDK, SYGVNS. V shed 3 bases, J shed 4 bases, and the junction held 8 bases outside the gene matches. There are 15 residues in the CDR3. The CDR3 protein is CASSDPSQGSYGYTF. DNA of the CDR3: TGTGCCAGCAGTGACCCTTCACAGGGGAGCTATGGCTACACCTTC.